The clone carrying this TCR beta chain was seen a single time. These data are taken from a study of shared clonotypes between healthy human individuals. Profiling relied on immunoSEQ multiplex PCR, and the TCRdb table lists in-frame clones only, not all of them. This table holds roughly 660,000 clones, roughly 88% found once. CDR3 size: 16 residues. Germline CDR1 is MNHEY and CDR2 is SVGAGI. The V gene lost 3 bases and the J gene lost 0 bases, with 14 bases spanning the gap. J is TRBJ1-2 and V is TRBV6-5; no reliable D call. Sequencing used memory CD8+ T cells from PBMCs. Subset denoted: CD45RO+ cells pooled with CCR7-negative TemRA cells. The sequence was obtained from a man aged 18 to 35 in good health. Some clones in this sample may be carry-over from other donors' samples. CDR3 sequence reads: CASSYHQQEPNYGYTF. The CDR3 DNA follows: TGTGCCAGCAGTTATCACCAGCAAGAGCCTAACTATGGCTACACCTTC.